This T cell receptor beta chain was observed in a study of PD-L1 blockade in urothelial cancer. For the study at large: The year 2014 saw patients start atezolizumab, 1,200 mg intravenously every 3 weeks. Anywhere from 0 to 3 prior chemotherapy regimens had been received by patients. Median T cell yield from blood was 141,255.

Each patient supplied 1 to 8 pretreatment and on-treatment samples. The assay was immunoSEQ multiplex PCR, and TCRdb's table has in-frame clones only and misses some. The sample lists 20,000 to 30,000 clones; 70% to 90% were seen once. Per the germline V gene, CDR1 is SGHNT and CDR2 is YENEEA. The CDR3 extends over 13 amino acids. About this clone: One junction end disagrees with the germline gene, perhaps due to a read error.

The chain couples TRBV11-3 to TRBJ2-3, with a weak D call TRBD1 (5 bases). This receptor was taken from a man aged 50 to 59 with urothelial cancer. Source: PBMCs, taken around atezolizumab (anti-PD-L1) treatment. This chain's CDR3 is CASSLDGAETQYF. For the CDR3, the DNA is TGTGCCAGCAGCTTAGATGGGGCAGAGACGCAGTATTTT. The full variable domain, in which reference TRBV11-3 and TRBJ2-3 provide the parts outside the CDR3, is EAGVVQSPRYKIIEKKQPVAFWCNPISGHNTLYWYLQNLGQGPELLIRYENEEAVDDSQLPKDRFSAERLKGVDSTLKIQPAELGDSAVYLCASSLDGAETQYFGPGTRLTVL.